This T cell receptor beta chain was obtained from a study of cytomegalovirus exposure and HLA in healthy donors (dated by TCRdb to about 2017). Looking at the study overall: An earlier analysis of approximately 640 of the donors reported 250 to 350 Gb of sequence data and 100 million to 140 million unique TCR beta sequences from 150 million to 200 million T cells. Typing coverage varied by locus: about 620-630 donors for A, B, C, DRB1 and DQB1; around 560 for DQA1; 600 to 610 for DPA1; more than 450 for DPB1. In addition to the first cohort of hundreds of subjects, a separate validation cohort of approximately 110 different subjects was used. Genome-wide SNP genotypes for about 60% of the 666 donors were used in a later genetic analysis, which treated that subset as a discovery cohort. The later analysis used no new phenotypic data to find candidate immune exposures, relying instead on TCR beta sequences and their occurrence across donors. Five DR-DQ haplotypes were handled as single units for association and clustering, since linkage in the cohort was strong. The genetic ancestry cluster associated with self-reported Caucasian donors included 80% to 90% of the approximately 410 genotyped donors. The study was designed to test whether signatures of past pathogen exposure could be identified by cataloging public T cell receptors. The study used immunosequencing to profile the T cell repertoires of about 670 subjects and linked those repertoires to cytomegalovirus serostatus. To study patterns of TCR occurrence, a later analysis re-analyzed previously published TCR beta repertoires from 666 donors and added high-resolution HLA genotyping. To predict cytomegalovirus infection status, the study brought together high-throughput TCR immunosequencing, statistical association of individual TCRs with disease status, and machine learning. Across approximately 400 genotyped donors of the cohort, an average of approximately 220,000 unique TCR beta nucleotide sequences per donor were sequenced, and 15% to 20% of those sequences were non-productive. Both class I and class II loci were covered by HLA typing, at four-digit resolution. An earlier analysis of about 620 of the donors applied high-throughput TCR beta sequencing to assess whether each TCR beta V gene segment acted as functional or pseudogenic. Donor age, sex, ethnicity and CMV serostatus were compiled together with the repertoire data. Roughly 300 gigabases of sequencing data and tens of millions of unique TCR sequences made up an early release that covered 500 to 700 HLA-typed donors. All discovery cohort repertoires had been generated on a single sequencing platform.

V is pruned by 5 bases and J by 3 bases, leaving 10 bases of the junction without a gene match. The germline V gene (reference sequence) sets CDR1 to GTSNPN and CDR2 to SVGIG. The CDR3 measures 15 amino acids from cysteine to phenylalanine. Only CDR3 DNA is held: 45 bases, read in frame from base 1. The cohort was made up of roughly 670 healthy bone marrow donors. Cohort members were all nominally healthy when sampled, although unrecorded immune exposures were likely present. The donor tested CMV seronegative, placing the donor among the 350 to 400 seronegative members of the cohort. Each donor provided a peripheral blood sample, and peripheral blood mononuclear cells were used for TCR beta sequencing. Genomic DNA was extracted from the blood cell samples with the Qiagen DNeasy Blood Extraction Kit. A few counts support this clone. The specificity of this receptor is unknown. Base qualities are not recorded, but no much larger clone differs from it by a single base.

General conclusions and limits of the study: In a later analysis, around 15,000 TCR beta sequences were associated with specific HLA alleles at a false discovery rate of 0.05. Three of the identified cytomegalovirus-associated TCR beta chains were confirmed in vitro to be specific for cytomegalovirus antigens. The classifier was reported to diagnose cytomegalovirus status with high specificity and sensitivity in both the original and validation cohorts. A later analysis found that TCR association rates varied across HLA loci, with DRB1 alleles showing the most associated TCRs and HLA-C alleles the fewest. It was suggested by the authors that the approach could potentially be generalized to other disease states and immunological phenotypes. Assigning TCR associations to individual alleles was difficult when HLA alleles, especially DR and DQ, strongly co-occurred. A cluster of highly shared sequence variants was judged likely to represent a technical artifact of the sequencing pipeline. The 87-base-pair reads could not distinguish some IMGT-functional V segments, including TRBV6-2 and TRBV6-3, so those segments were excluded. In a later genetic analysis, fewer N-insertions in productive TCRs were reported among donors in an Asian-associated ancestry cluster than the roughly 700-donor mean. The study gave a list of 150 to 200 TCR beta chains associated with cytomegalovirus. Only TCR beta chains were sequenced in this cohort, and the absence of alpha or paired-chain data limited detectable features. Because some donors lacked HLA typing at each locus, the association tests relied only on the typed subset. An association between a missense DCLRE1C variant and V-gene and J-gene trimming of TCR beta chains was found in a later genetic analysis and replicated in an independent cohort. While some public TCRs were present in many individuals, most TCR sequences turned up only very rarely across donors. In a later analysis, HLA-associated TCR beta chains were found to be more clonally expanded and to have lower generation probabilities than equally common non-associated chains. Most CMV-associated TCR beta chains appeared to be HLA-restricted in a later analysis, and the HLA associations seemed to be driven largely by CMV exposure. Presence/absence analyses assumed roughly uniform sequencing depth across donors, an assumption that may not hold. The only immune exposure information available for the cohort was CMV serostatus. Because counts were too low, about 18 rarely observed V segments, including chromosome 9 orphons, were excluded from the earlier analysis of fewer than 650 of the donors. Correlated functional status among segregating V segments might reflect linkage disequilibrium, but an unknown experimental factor could not be ruled out. Broadly in line with IMGT annotations, most TCR beta V segments showed up in productive rearrangements about 87% or about 30% of the time in an earlier analysis of 587 of the donors. Several of the top co-occurrence clusters appeared to be linked to parvovirus B19, influenza, CMV and Epstein-Barr virus, according to a later analysis. A further reported finding was that TCR beta sequences accurately predicted the HLA-A and HLA-B alleles for most subjects in the first cohort.

The method was the immunoSEQ multiplex PCR assay. A mixture of 60 forward primers for TCR Vbeta segments and 13 reverse primers for TCR Jbeta segments was used in the multiplex PCR. A multiplex PCR assay on genomic DNA amplified the CDR3 region of rearranged TCR beta genes. The amplified TCR beta libraries were sequenced on the Illumina HiSeq System as 87-base-pair reads. As for the authors' bioinformatics: A later analysis tallied about 77 million unique TCR beta chains across the 666 repertoires, and approximately 9.9 million of those chains were shared by two or more donors. Raw reads were error-corrected and collapsed into unique sequences with a nearest-neighbor algorithm that merged closely related sequences to remove PCR and sequencing errors. To assign V, D and J gene segments, CDR3 sequences were aligned to IMGT reference sequences. For a sequence to be retained, a match of at least six nucleotides was required to both a V gene segment and a J gene segment. A rearrangement was called productive if the CDR3 had no stop codons and remained in frame with V and J, and every other rearrangement was called non-productive. Following IMGT convention, CDR3 was defined as the stretch from the second conserved V-encoded cysteine to the conserved J-encoded phenylalanine. In an earlier analysis of roughly 610 of the donors, sequences lacking an unambiguous match to a single V gene segment were excluded. In an earlier analysis of 587 of the donors, V segments were called functional above 56.7% productive rearrangements and were called segregating when the between-donor standard deviation exceeded 5%. A statistical classification framework was developed to diagnose cytomegalovirus status using the catalog of TCR beta chain sequences. In a later analysis, TCR nucleotide sequences were compared against IMGT/GENE-DB human TR gene sequences so that V and J genes could be assigned. In a later analysis, CDR3 sequences and most-parsimonious VDJ recombination scenarios were assigned using the TCRdist pipeline. In a later analysis, each TCR beta chain was defined by its CDR3 amino acid sequence together with its V-gene family, and reads without a unique V-gene family were excluded. As a way to deal with suspected cross-contamination and a sequencing artifact, a later analysis dropped nearly 600 nucleotide sequences that were highly shared and had low generation probability. In a later analysis, a clonal expansion index was calculated for each public chain from normalized within-repertoire ranks of inferred template counts. Generation probabilities in a later analysis came from a VDJ recombination model fitted to out-of-frame rearrangements, and those results were checked against IGoR. Hypergeometric tests were used in a later analysis to score TCR-TCR, TCR-HLA and TCR-CMV co-occurrence, with a repertoire-size bias correction applied to the TCR pairs. A later analysis estimated false discovery rates by permuting HLA or CMV assignments 20 times. In a later analysis, co-occurring TCRs were grouped using DBSCAN, and TCRdist sequence similarity was added for clustering within HLA-allele-positive subsets. Repertoires with fewer than 30,000 or more than 120,000 public chains were left out of co-occurrence clustering, as were five repertoires with anomalous nucleotide sharing. TCRdb holds this immuneACCESS table with in-frame rearrangements only. Some clones are missing; in checked studies, unresolved V genes explain under half, and the rest has no known cause. The D gene and trimming were derived from the DNA, and the V and J assignments and clone size from that table. This sample comprises more than 95,000 clones, roughly 80% of them detected only once. Of the sample, about 3% falls within the top ten clones.

The source is a man aged 25-40 years in good health and CMV-seronegative. Sequenced input: PBMCs. The rearranged chain carries TRBV30 and TRBJ2-7, and 10 junctional nucleotides match TRBD2. The CDR3 region has the sequence CAWDSGGDSLYEQYF. The nucleotides are TGTGCCTGGGACAGCGGGGGGGATTCCCTCTACGAGCAGTACTTC.